This entry lists 20 T cell receptor beta chains sequenced from one sample in a study of blood T cell repertoires in COVID-19. Generated by immunoSEQ multiplex PCR, the TCRdb table keeps only in-frame clones and is missing some. The sample lists 30,000 to 40,000 clones; around nine tenths were seen once. The specimen sequenced was peripheral blood. These receptors were taken from an older man with acute or convalescent COVID-19.

The chain has TRBV18 and TRBJ2-5; weak D call: TRBD1 (6 bases). Germline V gene sequence: CDR1 KGHSH, CDR2 LQKENI. V shed 3 bases and J shed 3 bases, with 8 bases lying between them. CDR3 length: 13 amino acids. The CDR3 spells CASSPRTEETQYF. In DNA form, the CDR3 reads TGTGCCAGCTCACCCCGGACAGAAGAGACCCAGTACTTC.

V usage is TRBV27 and J usage is TRBJ2-5; 7 positions match TRBD1. V gave up 3 bases and J gave up 5 bases; unmatched junction bases: 12. The CDR3 length is 16 residues. Germline V gives CDR1 MNHEY, CDR2 SMNVEV (reference sequence). The CDR3 DNA is TGTGCCAGCAGTTTTGGTCGGATGACAGGGTTGGAGACCCAGTACTTC. This translates into CASSFGRMTGLETQYF.

This chain joins TRBV27 and TRBJ2-3; the D gene is possibly TRBD1 (5 bases). CDR3 size: 17 residues. Trimming cost V 0 bases and J 2 bases, with 15 bases left between them. CDR1 is MNHEY and CDR2 is SMNVEV in the germline V gene (reference sequence). The CDR3 here is CASSLSSRAQFTDTQYF. For the CDR3, the DNA is TGTGCCAGCAGTTTATCAAGCAGGGCGCAATTCACAGATACGCAGTATTTT.

The chain joins TRBV5-1 to TRBJ1-4; 12 bases agree with TRBD1. The germline V gene has CDR1 SGHRS and CDR2 YFSETQ. This CDR3 contains 18 residues. With 4 bases clipped from V and 0 bases from J, the junction kept 7 bases outside the gene matches. The CDR3, as DNA: TGCGCCAGCAGCCCCGGGACAGGGGGCTTTTCAACTAATGAAAAACTGTTTTTT. This gives the protein CASSPGTGGFSTNEKLFF.

The rearrangement uses TRBV4-2 and TRBJ2-1, with 8 bases matching TRBD1. CDR3 length: 16 residues. V trimming: 0 bases; J trimming: 3 bases; junction bases outside the gene matches: 4. In germline, CDR1 is LGHNA, CDR2 YNFKEQ. CDR3 sequence (DNA): TGTGCCAGCAGCCAAGAGGACAGGGTTGACTACAATGAGCAGTTCTTC. Translation: CASSQEDRVDYNEQFF.

In its sample, this clone was seen once. The V call is TRBV27, the J call TRBJ2-1; 8 nucleotides agree with TRBD2. This CDR3 has 15 amino acids. The V segment lost 4 bases and the J segment 7 bases; nucleotides outside the gene matches: 9. The V gene's germline CDR1 is MNHEY and CDR2 SMNVEV (reference sequence). The CDR3 nucleotides are TGTGCCAGCAGTTACCGAGCGGGAGAGGGGAATGAGCAGTTCTTC. Amino acid sequence: CASSYRAGEGNEQFF.

This clone was counted a few times. The chain links TRBV29-1 to TRBJ2-7, with D tentatively TRBD1 (5 bases). CDR1 is SQVTM, CDR2 ANQGSEA, per germline. The CDR3 is made up of 11 amino acids. Trimming pared 4 bases from V and 2 bases from J, leaving 6 bases between. The CDR3 sequence: CSVAGPYEQYF. CDR3 DNA: TGCAGCGTTGCAGGGCCCTACGAGCAGTACTTC.

The V call is TRBV6-5, the J call TRBJ1-2; D not resolved. CDR3 length: 15 amino acids. V lost 6 bases to trimming and J lost 0 bases, with 14 bases between them. Germline values: CDR1 MNHEY, CDR2 SVGAGI. CDR3 loop: CASRRRVIANYGYTF. Written as DNA, the CDR3 is TGTGCCAGCAGACGACGGGTGATAGCTAACTATGGCTACACCTTC.

The chain uses TRBV14 and TRBJ2-7; 10 bases align to TRBD1. The CDR3 length is 14 residues. V was clipped by 4 bases and J by 5 bases; unmatched bases: 5. CDR1 and CDR2 (germline): SGHDN, FVKESK. The CDR3 region is CASSPGTGEHEQYF. The DNA for the CDR3 is TGTGCCAGCAGCCCAGGGACAGGGGAACACGAGCAGTACTTC.

The chain combines TRBV5-4 with TRBJ2-5, with D perhaps TRBD1 (5 bases). Trimming shortened V by 1 base and J by 1 base, and 11 bases separated the two germline ends. CDR1 is SGHNT and CDR2 is YYREEE in the germline V gene (reference sequence). This CDR3 has 15 amino acids. As DNA, the CDR3 is TGTGCCAGCAGCTTGTGGTCAGGGCCCCAAGAGACCCAGTACTTC. Its translation is CASSLWSGPQETQYF.

This chain joins TRBV5-4 and TRBJ1-2; 7 bases match TRBD1. The CDR3 contains 13 residues. After removal of 2 bases from V and 7 bases from J, the junction contained 5 bases not matched to a gene. Per the germline V gene, CDR1 is SGHNT and CDR2 is YYREEE (reference sequence). The CDR3, as DNA: TGTGCCAGCAGCTTTGAGGGGGCGGGTGGCTACACCTTC. Protein product: CASSFEGAGGYTF.

The chain links TRBV29-1 to TRBJ2-5; D gene ambiguous. V gave up 4 bases and J gave up 2 bases, with 5 bases separating them. This CDR3 has 11 amino acids. Germline V gene lookup returns CDR1 SQVTM and CDR2 ANQGSEA. The CDR3 sequence is CSVGVQETQYF. The CDR3 DNA sequence: TGCAGCGTTGGAGTACAAGAGACCCAGTACTTC.

The gene calls are TRBV15 and TRBJ1-1; D remains unclear. The V gene's germline CDR1 is LNHNV and CDR2 YYDKDF (reference sequence). This CDR3 is built from 14 residues. The V and J ends lost 0 bases and 6 bases respectively, with 11 bases between them. This CDR3 is CATSRDRGISEAFF. CDR3 DNA: TGTGCCACCAGCAGAGATCGCGGGATCTCTGAAGCTTTCTTT.

The chain links TRBV28 to TRBJ1-4, with 12 bases fitting TRBD1. Germline-derived CDR1 and CDR2 are MDHEN and SYDVKM. V was pared by 7 bases and J by 7 bases, with 7 bases of the junction left unmatched. The CDR3 contains 15 residues. The CDR3 DNA reads as TGTGCCAGCATCTCTCCGGGACAGGGGGCTGAAAAACTGTTTTTT. Protein product: CASISPGQGAEKLFF. Full variable domain (missing parts from reference TRBV28 and TRBJ1-4): DVKVTQSSRYLVKRTGEKVFLECVQDMDHENMFWYRQDPGLGLRLIYFSYDVKMKEKGDIPEGYSVSREKKERFSLILESASTNQTSMYLCASISPGQGAEKLFFGSGTQLSVL.

The chain uses TRBV5-1 and TRBJ2-7; TRBD1 might be the D (5 bases). The germline V gene has CDR1 SGHRS and CDR2 YFSETQ. The CDR3 length is 13 residues. V lost 3 bases and J 7 bases, leaving 14 bases between the germline ends. CDR3 amino acids: CASSSDIFREQYF. CDR3 nucleotides: TGCGCCAGCAGCTCGGACATCTTCCGAGAGCAGTACTTC.

V and J are TRBV5-4 and TRBJ2-5; 10 bases line up with TRBD2. CDR3 length: 17 residues. With 0 bases clipped from V and 2 bases from J, the junction kept 7 bases outside the gene matches. Germline V gene sequence: CDR1 SGHNT, CDR2 YYREEE (reference sequence). The CDR3 protein is CASSLVFASGGQETQYF. Here the CDR3 DNA reads TGTGCCAGCAGCTTGGTTTTTGCTAGCGGGGGTCAAGAGACCCAGTACTTC.

The chain joins TRBV19 to TRBJ1-2; D is unresolved. The CDR3 is made up of 12 amino acids. Trimming cost V 6 bases and J 4 bases, with 9 bases left between them. Looked up from germline, CDR1 is LNHDA and CDR2 is SQIVND (reference sequence). CDR3 in DNA: TGTGCCAGTAGCGACGGAGCCTATGGCTACACCTTC. It translates to CASSDGAYGYTF.

This clone was seen a handful of times. This rearrangement joins TRBV27 to TRBJ1-2; TRBD1 aligns across 7 bases. The CDR3 has 13 residues. Germline V gives CDR1 MNHEY, CDR2 SMNVEV (reference sequence). V gave up 5 bases and J gave up 4 bases; unmatched junction bases: 4. The DNA for the CDR3 is TGTGCCAGCAGTCCGAGGACAGGCTATGGCTACACCTTC. It translates to CASSPRTGYGYTF.

This chain links TRBV5-4 with TRBJ2-2; 16 nucleotides agree with TRBD2. The CDR3 is 17 residues long. Per germline, CDR1 SGHNT and CDR2 YYREEE (reference sequence). With V trimmed by 2 bases and J by 5 bases, 3 bases remained unmatched. The CDR3 region is CASSLPGLAGGTGELFF. CDR3 bases: TGTGCCAGCAGCTTACCGGGACTAGCGGGGGGGACCGGGGAGCTGTTTTTT.

This rearrangement joins TRBV27 to TRBJ2-1; 9 bases match TRBD2. Trimming at V came to 7 bases and at J to 0 bases, leaving 7 bases not matched to a gene. The CDR3 loop spans 16 amino acids. Germline CDR1 is MNHEY and CDR2 is SMNVEV (reference sequence). The CDR3 DNA is TGTGCCAGCAATCCGACTAGCGGTCACTCCTACAATGAGCAGTTCTTC. The encoded protein is CASNPTSGHSYNEQFF.